These T cell receptor beta chains were read from a single sample in a study of OX40 agonist ivuxolimab in advanced cancers. Repertoires were generated with immunoSEQ multiplex PCR, while TCRdb's copy carries only in-frame clones and drops some. The sample has about 86,000 clones, around 90% seen once. The sample in question was CD4+ or CD8+ T cells sorted from blood, obtained in a trial of the OX40 agonist ivuxolimab. The receptors come from an adult with an advanced solid tumor such as melanoma, head and neck, liver or kidney cancer. CDR3s include the opening cysteine and the closing phenylalanine or tryptophan.

v_call	j_call	cdr3_aa
TRBV5-1	TRBJ1-1	CASSWPPGGGNTEAFF
TRBV18	TRBJ2-7	CASSPPGQYEQYF
TRBV6-5	TRBJ1-1	CASSRGEGRGEAFF
TRBV5-1	TRBJ2-6	CASRRTPGSGANVLTF
TRBV14	TRBJ1-2	CASSSRQEINYGYTF
TRBV11-3	TRBJ2-2	CASSPGRLDTGELFF
TRBV5-1	TRBJ2-1	CASSSLTSGKNSYNEQFF
TRBV19	TRBJ1-5	CASSVRDRGGQPQHF
TRBV27	TRBJ1-1	CASTTWGGGRWTEAFF
TRBV27	TRBJ2-7	CASRKQGYEFEYF
TRBV6-6	TRBJ1-2	CASSQGANYGYTF
TRBV6-1	TRBJ1-3	CASSEAKGRNTIYF
TRBV6-1	TRBJ2-4	CASSASWRENIQYF
TRBV7-6	TRBJ2-6	CASSFSAGTSGANVLTF
TRBV6-1	TRBJ2-2	CASNLDRGRAGELFF
TRBV2	TRBJ2-2	CASRPGAGGNTGELFF
TRBV6-6	TRBJ1-4	CASSYLGGVSEKLFF
TRBV27	TRBJ2-3	CASNPRGRSTDTQYF
TRBV5-6	TRBJ1-1	CASSLGELGAFF
TRBV30	TRBJ2-3	CAWSPGLAGGRLTDTQYF
TRBV29-1	TRBJ2-1	CSVLFSYNEQFF
TRBV7-6	TRBJ2-3	CASRIGGRSTDTQYF
TRBV5-4	TRBJ2-5	CASSLGGGAGETQYF
TRBV5-1	TRBJ2-5	CASSFTSGQETQYF
TRBV10-3	TRBJ2-5	CAISESGQPQETQYF
TRBV5-6	TRBJ2-1	CASSLRGTSALREQFF
TRBV28	TRBJ2-1	CASSLSGTSGGRSYNEQFF
TRBV30	TRBJ1-2	CAWSPGANYGYTF
TRBV5-6	TRBJ2-5	CASSSQGQGETQYF
TRBV19	TRBJ2-5	CASSPDLAGHKRPQYF
TRBV7-2	TRBJ1-2	CASSLGPTGTSVNYGYTF
TRBV5-4	TRBJ2-7	CASSPTTGSSYEQYF
TRBV14	TRBJ2-2	CASSRAGTSVTGELFF
TRBV28	TRBJ1-2	CASSSQTRGTNVYGYTF
TRBV4-1	TRBJ1-1	CASSPKGQVKVAEAFF
TRBV6-5	TRBJ1-1	CASSYSGGRGEAFF
TRBV7-8	TRBJ2-6	CASSLRTPQSRANVLTF
TRBV9	TRBJ2-3	CASAGLGGVTDTQYF
TRBV18	TRBJ1-2	CASSSRDYGYTF
TRBV19	TRBJ2-3	CASSQRSGSGRFTDTQYF
TRBV7-2	TRBJ2-7	CASSPDYYEQYF
TRBV7-2	TRBJ1-6	CASRLNNSPLHF
TRBV28	TRBJ1-5	CASSLSLGGQPQHF
TRBV11-2	TRBJ1-4	CASRPGRGQGEELFF
TRBV21-1	TRBJ2-7	CASSKGGTPSSYEQYF
TRBV6-1	TRBJ2-2	CASSEVRGTGELFF